The 15 T cell receptor beta chains given below trace back to one sample, sequenced in a study of a mutant IDH1 vaccine in newly diagnosed glioma. The table came from immunoSEQ multiplex PCR; TCRdb's copy has only in-frame clones and leaves some out. The data contain some 15,000 clones, roughly 85% of them singletons. Noted time point: baseline, week 1 (first vaccination visit). Treatment meaning: pre-vaccination baseline after standard-of-care therapy. The specimen comprised PBMCs, sampled from a glioma patient treated with radiotherapy, temozolomide or both. The source is a man in his forties or fifties with glioma.

The chain has TRBV6-6 and TRBJ2-5; possibly TRBD2 for D (6 bases). Germline V lookup: CDR1 MNHNY, CDR2 SVGAGI (reference sequence). The CDR3 is 14 amino acids. The V end lost 3 bases, the J end lost 0 bases, and 8 bases lay between the germline ends. The CDR3: CASSYRGYQETQYF. DNA for the CDR3: TGTGCCAGCAGTTATCGGGGGTACCAAGAGACCCAGTACTTC.

The chain combines TRBV5-6 with TRBJ2-7; TRBD1 aligns across 7 bases. The V and J ends lost 4 bases and 7 bases, in that order; junction bases with no gene match: 8. The CDR3 is 13 amino acids. Germline CDR1 SGHDT, CDR2 YYEEEE. The CDR3 sequence: CASSPTGDREQYF. CDR3 in DNA: TGTGCCAGCAGCCCTACAGGGGACCGGGAGCAGTACTTC. The full variable domain, with the rest looked up from reference TRBV5-6 and TRBJ2-7, is DAGVTQSPTHLIKTRGQQVTLRCSPKSGHDTVSWYQQALGQGPQFIFQYYEEEERQRGNFPDRFSGHQFPNYSSELNVNALLLGDSALYLCASSPTGDREQYFGPGTRLTVT.

The genes are TRBV6-5 and TRBJ2-3; D gene uncertain. V lost 3 bases, J lost 0 bases, and 7 bases lay in between. This CDR3 has 14 amino acids. Germline V gene lookup returns CDR1 MNHEY and CDR2 SVGAGI. DNA for the CDR3: TGTGCCAGCAGTTATGTATCTAGCACAGATACGCAGTATTTT. Its protein is CASSYVSSTDTQYF.

The V gene is TRBV19, the J gene TRBJ1-3, with D unclear. CDR3 length: 15 residues. CDR1 LNHDA and CDR2 SQIVND come from the germline V gene (reference sequence). V dropped 0 bases and J dropped 4 bases, with 10 bases sitting between them. The CDR3: CASSIEAGMGNTIYF. Written as DNA, the CDR3 is TGTGCCAGTAGTATAGAGGCCGGGATGGGAAACACCATATATTTT. Based on the CDR3 plus reference TRBV19 and TRBJ1-3, the full variable domain is DGGITQSPKYLFRKEGQNVTLSCEQNLNHDAMYWYRQDPGQGLRLIYYSQIVNDFQKGDIAEGYSVSREKKESFPLTVTSAQKNPTAFYLCASSIEAGMGNTIYFGEGSWLTVV.

V gene TRBV7-9 combines with J gene TRBJ2-1; either TRBD1 or TRBD2 may fit D (6 bases each). Germline assignment: CDR1 SEHNR and CDR2 FQNEAQ (reference sequence). This CDR3 has 15 residues. The V and J ends lost 7 bases and 0 bases respectively, with 13 bases between them. The CDR3 spells CASNKGGSSYNEQFF. CDR3 DNA sequence: TGTGCCAGCAACAAAGGGGGGAGCTCCTACAATGAGCAGTTCTTC.

The chain combines TRBV9 with TRBJ1-2; D gene uncertain. Germline V lookup: CDR1 SGDLS, CDR2 YYNGEE. CDR3 size: 14 residues. V was clipped by 4 bases and J by 4 bases, with 14 bases between them. In nucleotides, the CDR3 is TGTGCCAGCAGCCCCCCGGACGGTCTCTATGGCTACACCTTC. It translates to CASSPPDGLYGYTF.

The chain carries TRBV7-9 and TRBJ1-1; 9 positions agree with TRBD1. This CDR3 has 15 amino acids. Germline V gene lookup returns CDR1 SEHNR and CDR2 FQNEAQ (reference sequence). V dropped 2 bases and J dropped 6; count of bases not matched to a gene: 7. CDR3 sequence reads: CASSLSGTGRPEAFF. The CDR3 DNA reads as TGTGCCAGCAGCTTAAGCGGGACAGGGCGGCCTGAAGCTTTCTTT.

The V gene is TRBV6-5, the J gene TRBJ2-5, with TRBD1 matching 7 bases. The CDR3 spans 13 residues. V lost 5 bases to trimming and J lost 8 bases; unmatched junction nucleotides: 8. Germline assignment: CDR1 MNHEY and CDR2 SVGAGI. The CDR3 coding sequence is TGTGCCAGCAGTCCCAGGACAGGCCTAACCCAGTACTTC. It codes for CASSPRTGLTQYF.

This chain uses TRBV11-2 with TRBJ2-1; 7 bases line up with TRBD2. CDR3 size: 14 residues. V gave up 1 base and J gave up 4 bases; unmatched junction bases: 1. CDR1 and CDR2 from the germline V gene are SGHAT and FQNNGV. CDR3 in DNA: TGTGCCAGCAGCTTAGGGCGGGAGTACAATGAGCAGTTCTTC. This sequence encodes CASSLGREYNEQFF. The full variable domain, rest sourced from reference TRBV11-2 and TRBJ2-1, is EAGVAQSPRYKIIEKRQSVAFWCNPISGHATLYWYQQILGQGPKLLIQFQNNGVVDDSQLPKDRFSAERLKGVDSTLKIQPAKLEDSAVYLCASSLGREYNEQFFGPGTRLTVL.

The chain recombines TRBV19 with TRBJ1-2; a weak D match, TRBD1 (5 bases). The V gene lost 8 bases and the J gene lost 2 bases, with 12 bases spanning the gap. CDR1 is LNHDA, CDR2 SQIVND, per germline (reference sequence). The CDR3 loop spans 13 amino acids. DNA for the CDR3: TGTGCCAGTGGGGCAGGGACCAACTATGGCTACACCTTC. As protein: CASGAGTNYGYTF.

The chain combines TRBV6-6 with TRBJ2-7; a possible D gene is TRBD2 (5 bases). The CDR3 extends over 14 amino acids. Trimming shortened V by 4 bases and J by 7 bases, and 17 bases separated the two germline ends. The germline V gene encodes CDR1 MNHNY and CDR2 SVGAGI (reference sequence). The CDR3 nucleotides read TGTGCCAGCAGTTCGGAGCGGCCCCCTATAGAGCAGTACTTC. Its translation: CASSSERPPIEQYF.

The genes are TRBV6-5 and TRBJ2-3; 9 bases are a match to TRBD2. CDR1 is MNHEY, CDR2 SVGAGI, per germline. The CDR3 has 12 residues. The V gene end was trimmed by 2 bases and the J gene end by 9 bases; junction bases not matched to a gene: 0. CDR3 amino acids: CASSYTSGTQYF. CDR3 sequence (DNA): TGTGCCAGCAGTTACACTAGCGGGACGCAGTATTTT.

V and J are TRBV25-1 and TRBJ2-1; possible D gene TRBD2, 6 bases. The CDR3 runs 13 residues. Per the germline V gene, CDR1 is MGHDK and CDR2 is SYGVNS. Between the trimmed V and J ends, which lost 3 bases and 11 bases, there was a span of 14 bases. The CDR3 bases are TGTGCCAGCAGTGATGAGACTAGTAAGAAGCAGTTCTTC. Protein product: CASSDETSKKQFF.

V usage is TRBV5-1 and J usage is TRBJ1-3, with 8 bases lining up with TRBD1. Germline V gene lookup returns CDR1 SGHRS and CDR2 YFSETQ. The CDR3 has 16 residues. Trimming took 3 bases from V and 1 from J; bases not matched to a gene: 6. The CDR3 DNA reads as TGCGCCAGCAGCTGGAAGGACAGGGCGTCTGGAAACACCATATATTTT. Translating it yields CASSWKDRASGNTIYF.

Only a few counts were recorded for this clone. The chain has TRBV18 and TRBJ1-1, with unresolved D. With 3 bases removed from V and 0 bases from J, the gap between germline ends came to 8 bases. Germline CDR1 is KGHSH and CDR2 is LQKENI. CDR3 length: 14 residues. The CDR3: CASSPANMNTEAFF. The CDR3 bases are TGTGCCAGCTCACCGGCAAACATGAACACTGAAGCTTTCTTT.